A selection of T cell receptor beta chains follows, all from one sample in a study of molecular identifiers for immune sequencing clone quantification. Each CDR3 protein is one row after TCRdb ran MiXCR on the PCR reads. The table shows 60,000 to 70,000 distinct CDR3 sequences, with around a sixth occurring only once. Sequences were obtained from naive CD8+ T cells from blood, with Jurkat cell RNA spiked in. These receptors all stem from a human donor in good health. Some libraries in this study had Jurkat cell RNA spiked in. Each CDR3 is given with its conserved first and last residue. Fields, in order: CDR3 protein, CDR3 DNA, J gene, V gene, D gene, clone size. D genes are given only for firm matches. A clone size is listed for some rows: how often the clone was seen (once, few, many), or a class if it is expanded.

CASSLSESASNTGELFF,TGTGCCAGCAGCTTAAGTGAGTCAGCATCGAACACCGGGGAGCTGTTTTTT,TRBJ2-2,TRBV7-9,NA,many
CASSPGTDGYEQYF,TGTGCCAGCAGCCCCGGGACGGACGGCTACGAGCAGTACTTC,TRBJ2-7,TRBV7-6,NA,NA
CAISEYRDNEQYF,TGTGCCATCAGTGAGTACCGGGACAACGAGCAGTACTTC,TRBJ2-7,TRBV10-3,NA,many
CASSDLVEGGYEQYF,TGTGCCAGTAGTGATCTGGTGGAGGGTGGATACGAGCAGTACTTC,TRBJ2-7,TRBV19,NA,many
CASSLGTGTEAFF,TGTGCCAGCAGTTTAGGGACAGGGACTGAAGCTTTCTTT,TRBJ1-1,TRBV27,TRBD1,many
CASSLVGGGTYNEQFF,TGTGCCAGCAGCTTAGTCGGCGGGGGTACCTACAATGAGCAGTTCTTC,TRBJ2-1,TRBV11-2,TRBD2,many
CASSYSPGANQPQHF,TGTGCCAGCAGTTACTCGCCAGGGGCTAATCAGCCCCAGCATTTT,TRBJ1-5,TRBV6-2/TRBV6-3,NA,many
CASSVAGLTYGQYF,TGTGCCAGCAGTGTGGCGGGCCTAACCTACGGGCAGTACTTC,TRBJ2-7,TRBV2,NA,NA
CASSIGRSSYNEQFF,TGTGCCAGTAGTATCGGTCGGAGCTCCTACAATGAGCAGTTCTTC,TRBJ2-1,TRBV19,NA,many
CASSPPPFGDTEAFF,TGTGCCAGCAGCCCTCCCCCCTTTGGGGACACTGAAGCTTTCTTT,TRBJ1-1,TRBV7-9,NA,many